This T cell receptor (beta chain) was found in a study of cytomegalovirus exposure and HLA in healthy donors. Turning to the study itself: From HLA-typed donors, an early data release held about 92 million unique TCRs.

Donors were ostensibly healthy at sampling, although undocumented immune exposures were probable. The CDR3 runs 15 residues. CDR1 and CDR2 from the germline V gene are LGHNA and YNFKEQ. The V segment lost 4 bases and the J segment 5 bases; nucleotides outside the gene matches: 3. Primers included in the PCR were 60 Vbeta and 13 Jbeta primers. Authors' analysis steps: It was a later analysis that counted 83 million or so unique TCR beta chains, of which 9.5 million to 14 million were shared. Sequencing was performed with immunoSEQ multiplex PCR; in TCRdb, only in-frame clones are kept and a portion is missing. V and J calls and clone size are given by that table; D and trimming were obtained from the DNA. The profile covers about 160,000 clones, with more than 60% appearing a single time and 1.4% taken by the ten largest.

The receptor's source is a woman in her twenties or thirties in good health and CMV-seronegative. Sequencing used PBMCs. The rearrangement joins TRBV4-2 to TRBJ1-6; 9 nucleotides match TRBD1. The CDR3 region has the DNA TGTGCCAGCAGCCCTCGGACAGGGGATAATTCACCCCTCCACTTT. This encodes CASSPRTGDNSPLHF.